This entry lists 29 T cell receptor beta chains sequenced from one sample in a study of T cell clonality in common variable immunodeficiency. For these receptors, no antigen is known. Notes on the study in general: Common variable immunodeficiency TCR beta sequences reportedly had fewer deletions and N-nucleotide insertions.

Assay: immunoSEQ multiplex PCR; the TCRdb copy retains only in-frame clones and omits some. The repertoire yields tens of thousands of clones, none seen only once; the top ten contain more than 3.5%. Input material: peripheral blood mononuclear cells. These receptors were obtained from a human donor with common variable immunodeficiency.

This clone was seen only a few times. The read is 3 residues too short to cover the CDR3 end, so that end is filled in from the germline J gene. J is TRBJ2-1 and V is TRBV7-8; possible D gene TRBD2, 5 bases. V lost 4 bases to trimming and J lost 3 bases, with 13 bases between them. The CDR3 is 15 amino acids. From germline, CDR1 is SGHVS and CDR2 FQNEAQ. The CDR3 bases that were read are TGTGCCAGCAGCTCTAGCCAGCGGTACTACAATGAG. Translation: CASSSSQRYYNE. The whole CDR3 protein reads CASSSSQRYYNEQFF.

Note on this clone: The CDR3 extends 3 residues past the end of the read, so its final part is completed from the germline J gene. V usage is TRBV18 and J usage is TRBJ2-7, with TRBD1 as a possible D gene (5 bases). Trimming stripped 3 bases from V and 6 bases from J, with 18 bases between. There are 15 residues in the CDR3. In germline, CDR1 is KGHSH, CDR2 LQKENI. CDR3 loop: CASSPSGQGNREQYF. The CDR3 DNA, read in part, is TGTGCCAGCTCACCTTCAGGCCAGGGTAATCGCGAG.

As concerns this clone: The read ends 3 residues shy of where the CDR3 ends; the end is completed using the germline J gene. The chain links TRBV19 to TRBJ1-1, with 8 bases matching TRBD1. The trim removed 5 bases at V and 4 bases at J, leaving 9 bases unmatched. This CDR3 contains 15 residues. In germline, CDR1 is LNHDA, CDR2 SQIVND (reference sequence). The chain's CDR3 is CASSQGAWGATEAFF. Partial CDR3 DNA: TGTGCCAGTAGTCAGGGGGCCTGGGGGGCCACTGAA.

By sample share, this clone is medium-sized (0.01 to 0.1%). Coverage ceases 3 residues before the CDR3 finishes, and the germline J gene fills in the end. The chain recombines TRBV11-2 with TRBJ2-1; perhaps TRBD1 as D (5 bases). Germline CDR1 reads SGHAT; CDR2 reads FQNNGV. The V end was cut by 1 base, the J end by 7 bases, with 14 bases between. The CDR3 runs 15 residues. CDR3 loop: CASSLVFQGGNEQFF. The sequenced CDR3 bases are TGTGCCAGCAGCTTAGTTTTCCAGGGTGGGAATGAG.

This clone was picked up a small number of times. From the germline J gene comes the end of the CDR3, since the read stops 3 residues before it. V gene TRBV2 combines with J gene TRBJ1-5; D is possibly TRBD1 (6 bases). V gave up 2 bases and J gave up 9 bases, with 14 bases separating them. In germline, CDR1 is SNHLY, CDR2 FYNNEI. CDR3 length equals 14 residues. The CDR3 loop is CASSERQGPGPQHF. The sequenced CDR3 bases are TGTGCCAGCAGTGAAAGGCAGGGGCCCGGGCCC.

This clone was recorded many times. The read ends 3 residues before the CDR3 terminus; that terminus is restored from the germline J gene. The V gene is TRBV5-1, the J gene TRBJ1-4; TRBD1 matches at 8 bases. Trimming took 0 bases from V and 7 from J; bases not matched to a gene: 11. The length of the CDR3 is 17 residues. The germline gives CDR1 SGHRS, CDR2 YFSETQ. The CDR3 loop is CASSLAQFQGAGEKLFF. The CDR3 DNA, read in part, is TGCGCCAGCAGCTTGGCTCAGTTCCAGGGGGCAGGTGAAAAA.

In this sample, this clone turned up a few times. The read comes to an end 3 residues before the CDR3 does, leaving the germline J gene to fill in the end. The chain uses TRBV6-2 or TRBV6-3 and TRBJ1-5; 9 positions agree with TRBD1. CDR1 is MNHEY and CDR2 is SVGEGT in the germline V gene. The V and J ends lost 3 bases and 4 bases, in that order; junction bases with no gene match: 7. CDR3 length equals 16 residues. The sequenced CDR3 bases are TGTGCCAGCAGTTATTCTCTGGGACAGGGTAATCAGCCC. Translating gives CASSYSLGQGNQP. The whole CDR3 is CASSYSLGQGNQPQHF.

In its sample, this clone was seen many times. Coverage ceases 3 residues before the CDR3 finishes, and the germline J gene fills in the end. V usage is TRBV4-2 and J usage is TRBJ2-1, with TRBD2 identical over 15 bases. The germline V gene encodes CDR1 LGHNA and CDR2 YNFKEQ. V was pared by 3 bases and J by 1 base, with 4 bases of the junction left unmatched. The CDR3 runs 18 residues. CDR3 bases read: TGTGCCAGCAGCCAGGGACTAGCGGGAGGACTATCCTACAATGAG. It encodes CASSQGLAGGLSYNE. The complete CDR3 reads CASSQGLAGGLSYNEQFF.

This clone was observed many times. The CDR3 end is not reached by the read, which stops 3 residues before it; the germline J gene fills it in. The V call is TRBV7-2, the J call TRBJ2-1; 9 nucleotides line up with TRBD2. From germline, CDR1 is SGHTA and CDR2 FQGNSA. The CDR3 covers 18 residues. The trim removed 0 bases at V and 0 bases at J, leaving 6 bases unmatched. The CDR3 bases that were read are TGTGCCAGCAGCTTAGCTAGCGGGAGCCCGTCCTCCTACAATGAG. Translated: CASSLASGSPSSYNE. The whole CDR3 sequence is CASSLASGSPSSYNEQFF.

Worth noting for this clone: The DNA ends 3 residues before the CDR3 does, and the rest of the CDR3 is filled in from the germline J gene. The V call is TRBV19, the J call TRBJ2-2, with TRBD2 matching over 9 bases. Unmatched junction bases numbered 4, after V lost 6 bases and J lost 5 bases. The CDR3 covers 14 residues. Per germline, CDR1 LNHDA and CDR2 SQIVND (reference sequence). CDR3: CASRASGKTGELFF. CDR3 DNA (partial): TGTGCCAGTAGGGCTAGCGGGAAGACCGGGGAG.

This clone was recorded at least ten times. The CDR3 extends 3 residues past the end of the read, so its final part is completed from the germline J gene. J is TRBJ2-7 and V is TRBV5-1; 9 bases match TRBD2. Trimming removed 3 bases from V and 0 bases from J; junction bases left unmatched: 7. The CDR3 spans 16 residues. Germline V lookup: CDR1 SGHRS, CDR2 YFSETQ. CDR3 bases read: TGCGCCAGCAGCTCTTCTAGCGGGATGAGCTCCTACGAG. Its protein is CASSSSSGMSSYE. The entire CDR3 is CASSSSSGMSSYEQYF.

This clone was detected a few times. The DNA ends 3 residues before the CDR3 does, and the rest of the CDR3 is filled in from the germline J gene. This sequence joins TRBV2 and TRBJ2-2, with 10 nucleotides matching TRBD1. V dropped 6 bases and J dropped 7; count of bases not matched to a gene: 8. Germline CDR1 is SNHLY and CDR2 is FYNNEI. The CDR3 extends over 15 amino acids. The CDR3 region is CASSTDRGRGGELFF. Partial CDR3 DNA: TGTGCCAGCAGCACCGACAGGGGGCGGGGCGGGGAG.

In its sample, this clone was seen a few times. A read error may produce the germline difference seen at one junction end. The CDR3 end lies 3 residues beyond the end of the read and is filled in from the germline J gene. The chain links TRBV18 to TRBJ2-7; the match to TRBD2 covers 9 bases. Germline CDR1 reads KGHSH; CDR2 reads LQKENI. CDR3 size: 16 residues. The covered CDR3 bases are TGTGCCAGCTCATCACCCGGGACTAGCAGTGGCTACGAG. Translation gives CASSSPGTSSGYE. The full-length CDR3 reads as CASSSPGTSSGYEQYF. Full variable domain (rest looked up from reference TRBV18 and TRBJ2-7): NAGVMQNPRHLVRRRGQEARLRCSPMKGHSHVYWYRQLPEEGLKFMVYLQKENIIDESGMPKERFSAEFPKEGPSILRIQQVVRGDSAAYFCASSSPGTSSGYEQYFGPGTRLTVT.

Worth noting for this clone: Coverage ceases 3 residues before the CDR3 finishes, and the germline J gene fills in the end. This sequence joins TRBV7-8 and TRBJ2-7, with D unresolved. The CDR3 consists of 12 residues. Germline values: CDR1 SGHVS, CDR2 FQNEAQ. Trimming shortened V by 8 bases and J by 4 bases, and 12 bases separated the two germline ends. CDR3 loop: CASQQKKYEQYF. The sequenced CDR3 bases are TGTGCCAGCCAACAGAAAAAATACGAG.

This clone has a handful of counts. Sequencing ends 3 residues short of the CDR3 end; the germline J gene provides the rest. The chain employs TRBV2 and TRBJ2-2; TRBD2 aligns across 8 bases. Germline values: CDR1 SNHLY, CDR2 FYNNEI. Trimming cost V 7 bases and J 4 bases; bases outside gene matches: 5. This CDR3 has 14 residues. The CDR3 reads CASIESGGTGELFF. The sequenced CDR3 bases are TGTGCCAGCATCGAAAGCGGGGGCACCGGGGAG.

This clone has more than one count but fewer than ten. The read is 3 residues too short to cover the CDR3 end, so that end is filled in from the germline J gene. V and J are TRBV5-1 and TRBJ2-1; 9 positions match TRBD1. The germline V gene has CDR1 SGHRS and CDR2 YFSETQ. The CDR3 length is 13 residues. V lost 4 bases, J lost 9 bases, and 5 bases stayed unmatched. CDR3 sequence: CASSPQGAGEQFF. CDR3 bases read: TGCGCCAGCAGCCCACAGGGGGCGGGTGAG.

A few counts support this clone. The sequenced fragment ends 3 residues before the CDR3 boundary, so the rest is inferred from the germline J gene. The chain couples TRBV20-1 to TRBJ2-5; a weak D match, TRBD2 (6 bases). Germline V gene data show CDR1 as DFQATT and CDR2 as SNEGSKA (reference sequence). CDR3 size: 15 residues. The ends were cut back, 0 bases at V and 4 bases at J, with 15 bases in the middle. The sequenced part of the CDR3 DNA is TGCAGTGCTAGAGATCCAGGGAGGCGTTTAGAGACC. Encoded protein: CSARDPGRRLET. The whole CDR3 sequence is CSARDPGRRLETQYF.

About this clone itself: The CDR3 extends 3 residues past the end of the read, so its final part is completed from the germline J gene. The chain combines TRBV19 with TRBJ2-7; TRBD2 matches 12 bases. The ends lost 3 bases at V and 2 bases at J; junction bases unmatched: 5. The CDR3 is 16 amino acids. Germline-derived CDR1 and CDR2 are LNHDA and SQIVND (reference sequence). The CDR3 reads CASSIGTSGWPYEQYF. The part of the CDR3 DNA that was read is TGTGCCAGTAGTATCGGGACTAGCGGGTGGCCCTACGAG.

There are a few counts of this clone. The read terminates 3 residues before the CDR3 end, so the remaining end is supplied by the germline J gene. The gene calls are TRBV5-1 and TRBJ1-1, with D uncertain. Germline V CDR1 and CDR2: SGHRS, YFSETQ. CDR3 length: 11 amino acids. Trimming pared 4 bases from V and 6 bases from J, leaving 7 bases between. CDR3: CASSAGPEAFF. CDR3 DNA (partial): TGCGCCAGCAGCGCTGGGCCTGAA.

This clone was observed many times. Sequencing ends 3 residues short of the CDR3 end; the germline J gene provides the rest. V and J are TRBV5-1 and TRBJ2-7; perhaps TRBD1 as D (6 bases). The CDR3 is made up of 14 amino acids. Deletions cut 1 base from V and 2 bases from J, with 10 bases between. Germline V lookup: CDR1 SGHRS, CDR2 YFSETQ. The DNA read from the CDR3 is TGCGCCAGCAGCTTGTCTAGGGACACCTACGAG. It translates to CASSLSRDTYE. The entire CDR3 protein is CASSLSRDTYEQYF.

This clone has more than one count but fewer than ten. The sequenced fragment ends 3 residues before the CDR3 boundary, so the rest is inferred from the germline J gene. The chain recombines TRBV18 with TRBJ2-7; 7 bases are shared with TRBD1. The ends lost 2 bases at V and 6 bases at J; junction bases unmatched: 10. The CDR3 is 15 residues long. Germline CDR1 and CDR2: KGHSH and LQKENI. The CDR3 DNA, read in part, is TGTGCCAGCTCACCATCTCTAGGGGGCGCGTTCGAG. Its translation is CASSPSLGGAFE. The full CDR3 reads CASSPSLGGAFEQYF.

This clone showed up just a few times. The observed sequence ends 3 residues before the CDR3 terminus, with the missing tail filled in from the germline J gene. This chain links TRBV2 with TRBJ1-5; a weak D match, TRBD1 (6 bases). Germline lookup yields CDR1 SNHLY and CDR2 FYNNEI. The V end was cut by 5 bases, the J end by 3 bases, with 11 bases between. CDR3 length equals 14 residues. The part of the CDR3 DNA that was read is TGTGCCAGCAGTCAAACAGGGTACAATCAGCCC. Its protein product is CASSQTGYNQP. The whole CDR3 is CASSQTGYNQPQHF.

Concerning this clone itself: The sequenced fragment ends 3 residues before the CDR3 boundary, so the rest is inferred from the germline J gene. The chain carries TRBV7-9 and TRBJ1-6, with TRBD1 as a possible D gene (5 bases). The germline CDR1 and CDR2 sequences are SEHNR and FQNEAQ (reference sequence). CDR3 length equals 14 residues. The V end was cut by 3 bases, the J end by 7 bases, with 10 bases between. The CDR3 is CASSLTEYNSPLHF. The part of the CDR3 DNA that was read is TGTGCCAGCAGCTTGACAGAGTACAATTCACCC.

A few counts support this clone. The read comes to an end 3 residues before the CDR3 does, leaving the germline J gene to fill in the end. The rearrangement uses TRBV20-1 and TRBJ2-7, with D perhaps matching TRBD2 (6 bases). The germline V and J ends were trimmed by 2 bases and 2 bases, with 7 bases remaining between them. CDR3 length: 12 residues. Germline V CDR1 and CDR2: DFQATT, SNEGSKA (reference sequence). This CDR3 reads CSARRGTYEQYF. CDR3 bases read: TGCAGTGCTAGACGCGGGACCTACGAG.

In this sample, this clone is medium-sized. The observed sequence ends 3 residues before the CDR3 terminus, with the missing tail filled in from the germline J gene. V and J are TRBV12-3 or TRBV12-4 and TRBJ1-2, with D perhaps TRBD1 (5 bases). The CDR3 is 16 amino acids. Incomplete CDR3 DNA: TGTGCCAGCAGTGGAAGTTCCCGGACACGCCAATCCGGC. Its protein is CASSGSSRTRQSG. The entire CDR3 protein reads CASSGSSRTRQSGYTF.

On this clone itself: The read gets to within 3 residues of the CDR3 end, and the germline J gene fills in the rest. The chain combines TRBV18 with TRBJ1-2; 10 bases fit TRBD1. The junction had 4 bases not matched to a gene; V was cut back by 3 bases and J by 6 bases. The CDR3 spans 14 residues. Germline-derived CDR1 and CDR2 are KGHSH and LQKENI. Incomplete CDR3 DNA: TGTGCCAGCTCACCGGACAGGGGGTTAGATGGC. Amino acids: CASSPDRGLDG. The whole CDR3 protein reads CASSPDRGLDGYTF.

This clone was picked up many times. The read stops 3 residues short of the end of the CDR3; the missing end is completed from the germline J gene. This chain uses TRBV7-8 with TRBJ2-1, with D possibly being TRBD1 (6 bases). Trimming left V 0 bases short and J 1 base short, with 10 bases between. The CDR3 is 16 amino acids. Germline CDR1 and CDR2: SGHVS and FQNEAQ. The CDR3 sequence: CASSLASRGSYNEQFF. The sequenced CDR3 bases are TGTGCCAGCAGCTTAGCATCCAGGGGTTCCTACAATGAG.

This clone appeared a few times. The read falls 3 residues short of the CDR3 end, and the missing part is taken from the germline J gene. The chain combines TRBV7-3 with TRBJ1-6, with TRBD1 matching over 7 bases. Germline CDR1 reads SGHTA; CDR2 reads FQGTGA. The length of the CDR3 is 16 residues. V was clipped by 6 bases and J by 6 bases; unmatched bases: 11. The CDR3 loop is CASSSGLTGANSPLHF. Incomplete CDR3 DNA: TGTGCCAGCAGTTCAGGCCTAACAGGGGCTAATTCACCC.

This clone showed up many times. The sequenced fragment ends 3 residues before the CDR3 boundary, so the rest is inferred from the germline J gene. The chain has TRBV20-1 and TRBJ2-3, with 13 bases identical to TRBD2. In germline, CDR1 is DFQATT, CDR2 SNEGSKA (reference sequence). The CDR3 loop spans 13 amino acids. V shed 6 bases, J shed 5 bases, and the junction held 2 bases outside the gene matches. The CDR3 protein is CSARTSGRDTQYF. The sequenced part of the CDR3 DNA is TGCAGTGCAAGGACTAGCGGGAGAGATACG.